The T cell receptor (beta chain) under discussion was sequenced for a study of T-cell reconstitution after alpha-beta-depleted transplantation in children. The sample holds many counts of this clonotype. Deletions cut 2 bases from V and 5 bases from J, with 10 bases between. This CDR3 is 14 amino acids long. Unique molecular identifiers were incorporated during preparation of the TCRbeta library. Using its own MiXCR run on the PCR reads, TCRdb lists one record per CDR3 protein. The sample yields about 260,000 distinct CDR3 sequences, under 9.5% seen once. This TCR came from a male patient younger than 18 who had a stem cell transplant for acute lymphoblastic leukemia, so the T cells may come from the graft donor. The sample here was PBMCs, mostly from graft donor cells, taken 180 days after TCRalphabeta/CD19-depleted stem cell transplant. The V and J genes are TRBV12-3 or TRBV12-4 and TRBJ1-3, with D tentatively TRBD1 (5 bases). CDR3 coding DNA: TGTGCCAGCAGTTTACCAGGGTTGCGAAACACCATATATTTT. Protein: CASSLPGLRNTIYF.